A single count supports the clone carrying this T cell receptor (beta chain). The protocol was immunoSEQ multiplex PCR, while the TCRdb copy is restricted to in-frame clones and leaves out a portion. The profile covers hundreds of thousands of clones, with about two thirds appearing a single time and 1.8% taken by the ten largest. The data originate from a study of shared clonotypes between healthy human individuals. Sequencing was carried out using memory CD4+ T cells sorted from blood. Subset: CD45RA-negative fraction. This clonotype originated in a woman in her twenties or thirties in good health.

The CDR3 region has the DNA TGTGCCAGCAAAGCCGGGACAGGTTCCTACGAGCAGTACTTC. Residues: CASKAGTGSYEQYF. J is TRBJ2-7 and V is TRBV27, with 8 bases matching TRBD1. Losses at the gene ends were 7 bases for V and 1 base for J; bases not matched to a gene: 6. Germline V gene sequence: CDR1 MNHEY, CDR2 SMNVEV (reference sequence). CDR3 length: 14 amino acids.